One sample yielded the 6 T cell receptor beta chains listed below, sequenced in a study of cytomegalovirus exposure and HLA in healthy donors. The method was immunoSEQ multiplex PCR; TCRdb's version includes in-frame clones alone and lacks a portion of them. The sample lists 200,000 to 250,000 clones, about 90% occurring once. The sequenced sample consisted of PBMCs. These receptors originate from a man younger than 30 in good health and CMV-seropositive.

This chain uses TRBV27 with TRBJ1-3; D gene unclear. The CDR3 length is 15 residues. Trimming stripped 6 bases from V and 0 bases from J, with 12 bases between. Per the germline V gene, CDR1 is MNHEY and CDR2 is SMNVEV (reference sequence). The CDR3 sequence is CASSPFGSSGNTIYF. CDR3 nucleotides: TGTGCCAGCAGCCCTTTTGGGAGCTCTGGAAACACCATATATTTT.

The J gene is TRBJ1-2, the V gene TRBV6-5; no definite D call. This CDR3 is built from 15 residues. Trimming cost V 1 base and J 4 bases, with 13 bases left between them. CDR1 is MNHEY and CDR2 is SVGAGI in the germline V gene. The CDR3 region has the DNA TGTGCCAGCAGTTACTTACCCCCTGGCCTCTATGGCTACACCTTC. Amino acids: CASSYLPPGLYGYTF.

The chain is built from TRBV29-1 and TRBJ2-7, with D hard to call. Germline V gives CDR1 SQVTM, CDR2 ANQGSEA. This CDR3 has 11 residues. The V gene lost 6 bases and the J gene lost 0 bases, with 6 bases spanning the gap. The DNA for the CDR3 is TGCAGCGTACAAGACTCCTACGAGCAGTACTTC. This codes for CSVQDSYEQYF.

The rearrangement links TRBV11-2 to TRBJ1-2, with a possible D match to TRBD1 (5 bases). Germline loops: CDR1 SGHAT, CDR2 FQNNGV. The CDR3 runs to 14 residues. The germline V and J ends were trimmed by 1 base and 9 bases, with 15 bases remaining between them. CDR3 coding DNA: TGTGCCAGCAGCTTAGTAAGAGACAGACGAAGCTACACCTTC. Protein product: CASSLVRDRRSYTF.

V usage is TRBV28 and J usage is TRBJ2-1; 9 nucleotides line up with TRBD1. The CDR3 has 12 amino acids. The V segment lost 8 bases and the J segment 8 bases; nucleotides outside the gene matches: 4. Germline CDR1 reads MDHEN; CDR2 reads SYDVKM. CDR3 bases: TGTGCCAGCCTACAGGGGGCTTATGAGCAGTTCTTC. Encoded protein: CASLQGAYEQFF.

This clone occurred once. The gene calls are TRBV27 and TRBJ2-7; 8 nucleotides line up with TRBD1. With V trimmed by 2 bases and J by 2 bases, 2 bases remained unmatched. Germline assignment: CDR1 MNHEY and CDR2 SMNVEV (reference sequence). This CDR3 region has 14 residues. The CDR3: CASSLKDRAYEQYF. The CDR3 DNA reads TGTGCCAGCAGTTTAAAGGACAGGGCCTACGAGCAGTACTTC.